The 21 T cell receptor beta chains presented below share a single source sample, sequenced in a study of CD8 T cells in Susac syndrome. After extraction with the RNeasy kit, roughly 0.5 to 1 ug of the RNA was reverse transcribed using random hexamers. In TCRdb, the immunoSEQ multiplex PCR reads were re-called with MiXCR into one record per CDR3 protein. The sample shows some 110,000 distinct CDR3 sequences, approximately 94% of them seen only once. Sequencing was performed on CD8+ T cells from PBMCs. These receptors were taken from a human donor with Susac syndrome.

The rearrangement uses TRBV6-5 and TRBJ1-2, with TRBD1 as a possible D gene (5 bases). The germline CDR1 and CDR2 sequences are MNHEY and SVGAGI. This CDR3 has 15 residues. The germline V and J ends were trimmed by 4 bases and 5 bases, with 17 bases remaining between them. The CDR3 nucleotides read TGTGCCAGCAGTTCTCCTACCGGGACCGGATATGGCTACACCTTC. Amino acid sequence: CASSSPTGTGYGYTF.

The V gene is TRBV5-1, the J gene TRBJ2-1, with D unclear. This CDR3 has 12 residues. The V gene's germline CDR1 is SGHRS and CDR2 YFSETQ. Between the trimmed V and J ends, which lost 6 bases and 4 bases, there was a span of 8 bases. The CDR3 loop reads CASTGRYNEQFF. The DNA of the CDR3 is TGCGCCAGCACCGGACGTTACAATGAGCAGTTCTTC.

V gene TRBV3-1 combines with J gene TRBJ2-7; 9 positions match TRBD2. The CDR3 runs 14 residues. Per germline, CDR1 LGHDT and CDR2 YNNKEL (reference sequence). The J segment lost 3 bases and the V segment lost 1 base, leaving 1 base of the junction unmatched. CDR3 sequence (DNA): TGTGCCAGCAGCCAAGGTAGCGGGGGCTACGAGCAGTACTTC. Protein product: CASSQGSGGYEQYF.

V gene TRBV12-3 or TRBV12-4 combines with J gene TRBJ1-4; D uncertain. V was cut by 6 bases and J by 10 bases, with 15 bases left in between. This CDR3 is 13 amino acids long. In DNA, the CDR3 is TGTGCCAGCAGCTTCCTAGCCGGGGTAAAACTGTTTTTT. Its protein product is CASSFLAGVKLFF.

The chain carries TRBV25-1 and TRBJ2-3, with a weak D call TRBD1 (6 bases). Germline CDR1 MGHDK, CDR2 SYGVNS. V lost 7 bases to trimming and J lost 0 bases, with 11 bases between them. This CDR3 is built from 14 residues. CDR3 amino acids: CASKNQGSTDTQYF. Here the CDR3 DNA reads TGTGCCAGCAAGAATCAGGGGAGCACAGATACGCAGTATTTT.

The CDR3 is CASSPRGLETQYF. The CDR3 nucleotides read TGTGCCAGCAGCCCCAGGGGGCTAGAGACCCAGTACTTC. This chain uses TRBV13 with TRBJ2-5, with 8 bases matching TRBD1. Germline CDR1 and CDR2: PRHDT and FYEKMQ (reference sequence). Trimming cost V 5 bases and J 4 bases; bases outside gene matches: 3. CDR3 length equals 13 residues.

The rearrangement links TRBV27 to TRBJ2-1, with D hard to call. The CDR3 is made up of 11 amino acids. In germline, CDR1 is MNHEY, CDR2 SMNVEV (reference sequence). V dropped 5 bases and J dropped 4 bases, with 3 bases sitting between them. CDR3 protein: CASSNYNEQFF. In nucleotides, the CDR3 is TGTGCCAGCAGTAATTACAATGAGCAGTTCTTC.

The CDR3 sequence is CASSPIETQYF. The CDR3 DNA reads TGTGCCAGCAGCCCTATAGAGACCCAGTACTTC. The chain has TRBV7-9 and TRBJ2-5; D is unclear. The CDR3 is made up of 11 amino acids. Germline values: CDR1 SEHNR, CDR2 FQNEAQ (reference sequence). V dropped 5 bases and J dropped 4 bases, with 5 bases sitting between them.

This clonotype was found once. The chain joins TRBV20-1 to TRBJ2-3; 9 positions match TRBD2. The CDR3 has 16 residues. The V segment lost 7 bases and the J segment 1 base; nucleotides outside the gene matches: 12. CDR1 and CDR2 (germline): DFQATT, SNEGSKA (reference sequence). CDR3 in DNA: TGCAGTGTCAGAAGACTAGCGGACGCCCGCACAGATACGCAGTATTTT. This gives the protein CSVRRLADARTDTQYF.

The V call is TRBV7-9, the J call TRBJ1-1; 7 positions agree with TRBD1. The CDR3 is made up of 15 amino acids. Germline values: CDR1 SEHNR, CDR2 FQNEAQ (reference sequence). V gave up 0 bases and J gave up 3 bases; unmatched junction bases: 4. This CDR3 is CASSLAAGGYTEAFF. The DNA of the CDR3 is TGTGCCAGCAGCTTAGCAGCAGGGGGGTACACTGAAGCTTTCTTT.

This clonotype occurred once. V usage is TRBV7-6 and J usage is TRBJ2-3; D is unresolved. The V gene lost 5 bases and the J gene lost 0 bases, with 12 bases spanning the gap. The CDR3 covers 15 residues. Germline V gene sequence: CDR1 SGHVS, CDR2 FNYEAQ. DNA of the CDR3: TGTGCCAGCAGCCGGGTGTGGGGTAGCACAGATACGCAGTATTTT. It codes for CASSRVWGSTDTQYF.

The chain combines TRBV9 with TRBJ1-5; TRBD1 might be the D (5 bases). The V gene's germline CDR1 is SGDLS and CDR2 YYNGEE. The V gene lost 3 bases and the J gene lost 9 bases, with 13 bases spanning the gap. The CDR3 runs to 13 residues. CDR3 sequence (DNA): TGTGCCAGCAGCGGCGGGGGGTTGGGGCCCCAGCATTTT. Translating gives CASSGGGLGPQHF.

This chain uses TRBV7-8 with TRBJ1-1; no firm D call. Germline values: CDR1 SGHVS, CDR2 FQNEAQ. This CDR3 contains 12 residues. V was clipped by 1 base and J by 6 bases, with 6 bases between them. CDR3 residues: CASSLGSPEAFF. The CDR3 DNA reads as TGTGCCAGCAGCTTAGGCAGCCCTGAAGCTTTCTTT.

The gene calls are TRBV7-9 and TRBJ2-7, with D unclear. CDR1 SEHNR and CDR2 FQNEAQ come from the germline V gene (reference sequence). Trimming removed 2 bases at V and 7 bases at J, with 3 bases between. This CDR3 has 10 residues. CDR3 amino acids: CASSLSEQYF. For the CDR3, the DNA is TGTGCCAGCAGCTTAAGTGAGCAGTACTTC.

The genes are TRBV20-1 and TRBJ2-7; D possibly uses TRBD1 or TRBD2 (5 bases each). The CDR3 has 12 residues. V lost 6 bases, J lost 1 base, and 10 bases lay in between. CDR1 is DFQATT, CDR2 SNEGSKA, per germline (reference sequence). The CDR3 DNA reads as TGCAGTGCCGAGGGACGATCCTACGAGCAGTACTTC. It is translated as CSAEGRSYEQYF.

On this clonotype itself: One end of the junction fails to match germline, which may point to a read error. The chain combines TRBV12-3 or TRBV12-4 with TRBJ1-3; D gene uncertain. The CDR3 runs 10 residues. The CDR3 loop is CASSLNQLEF. CDR3 nucleotide sequence: TGTGCCAGCAGTTTAAATCAGCTCGAATTT.

J is TRBJ2-7 and V is TRBV11-2; D not resolved. The CDR3 length is 15 residues. Trimming pared 3 bases from V and 0 bases from J, leaving 12 bases between. The germline V gene encodes CDR1 SGHAT and CDR2 FQNNGV. CDR3 coding DNA: TGTGCCAGCAGCTTCCCGAGGACCGCCTCCTACGAGCAGTACTTC. Its translation is CASSFPRTASYEQYF.

This sequence joins TRBV4-1 and TRBJ2-7; D not certain. There are 15 residues in the CDR3. Germline V CDR1 and CDR2: MGHRA, YSYEKL. V was pared by 0 bases and J by 2 bases, with 11 bases between. CDR3 DNA sequence: TGCGCCAGCAGCCAAGATGGATCGGCGACCTACGAGCAGTACTTC. Protein product: CASSQDGSATYEQYF.

There are a few counts of this clonotype. The rearrangement links TRBV9 to TRBJ2-2, with D unresolved. Germline V gives CDR1 SGDLS, CDR2 YYNGEE. CDR3 length: 14 residues. V was pared by 2 bases and J by 5 bases, with 10 bases between. The CDR3 DNA reads as TGTGCCAGCAGCGTCGGCGGCTCTACCGGGGAGCTGTTTTTT. Translating it yields CASSVGGSTGELFF.

The chain combines TRBV20-1 with TRBJ1-5; 12 bases line up with TRBD1. This CDR3 contains 15 residues. The ends lost 5 bases at V and 5 bases at J; junction bases unmatched: 7. Germline assignment: CDR1 DFQATT and CDR2 SNEGSKA (reference sequence). CDR3 residues: CSASPGTGGDQPQHF. The CDR3 nucleotides read TGCAGTGCTTCCCCCGGGACAGGGGGCGATCAGCCCCAGCATTTT.

The chain joins TRBV6-1 to TRBJ1-5; 9 bases line up with TRBD1. Per germline, CDR1 MNHNS and CDR2 SASEGT. The CDR3 has 15 amino acids. The J segment lost 7 bases and the V segment lost 7 bases, leaving 11 bases of the junction unmatched. The CDR3 region is CASKPDRGGGQPQHF. CDR3 DNA: TGTGCCAGCAAACCGGACAGGGGAGGAGGGCAGCCCCAGCATTTT.